Each of the 17 T cell receptor beta chains below was sequenced from the same sample in a study of shared clonotypes between healthy human individuals. CD8 cells classed as naive were CD45RO-negative and positively selected for CCR7, excluding terminally differentiated effector memory CD45RA+ cells. Clones were read by immunoSEQ multiplex PCR, and TCRdb kept only the in-frame ones, dropping some. The sample holds approximately 1.9 million clones, 85% to 95% seen once. The sequencing input was naive CD8+ T cells from PBMCs. All receptors derive from a man between 18 and 29 years old in good health. Some clones in this sample may be carry-over from other donors' samples.

The chain has TRBV9 and TRBJ2-7, with D maybe TRBD2 (6 bases). The germline V gene encodes CDR1 SGDLS and CDR2 YYNGEE. This CDR3 spans 17 amino acids. Trimming removed 0 bases from V and 5 bases from J, with 21 bases in between. CDR3 amino acids: CASSVAGRGGRGDEQYF. In nucleotides, the CDR3 is TGTGCCAGCAGCGTAGCTGGGCGGGGAGGAAGGGGTGACGAGCAGTACTTC.

The chain recombines TRBV27 with TRBJ2-7, with a weak D call TRBD2 (6 bases). Trimming removed 3 bases at V and 3 bases at J, with 9 bases between. Per the germline V gene, CDR1 is MNHEY and CDR2 is SMNVEV (reference sequence). The CDR3 has 13 residues. The CDR3 reads CASSFGGYYEQYF. In DNA form, the CDR3 reads TGTGCCAGCAGTTTTGGAGGGTACTACGAGCAGTACTTC.

This clone was counted only a few times. Other DNA sequences from this sample encode an identical CDR3 as well. The V call is TRBV27, the J call TRBJ1-1; a possible D gene is TRBD1 (5 bases). Trimming left V 2 bases short and J 3 bases short, with 7 bases between. Looked up from germline, CDR1 is MNHEY and CDR2 is SMNVEV (reference sequence). The CDR3 is 13 residues long. The CDR3 DNA is TGTGCCAGCAGTTTACAGGGAGACACTGAAGCTTTCTTT. Amino acids: CASSLQGDTEAFF.

V usage is TRBV4-1 and J usage is TRBJ1-4; D gene uncertain. The CDR3 spans 17 residues. V was clipped by 0 bases and J by 0 bases, with 11 bases between them. CDR1 and CDR2 (germline): MGHRA, YSYEKL. As DNA, the CDR3 is TGCGCCAGCAGCCAAGAGGTACCTGCTACAACTAATGAAAAACTGTTTTTT. It specifies CASSQEVPATTNEKLFF.

V usage is TRBV27 and J usage is TRBJ2-3, with TRBD2 matching over 7 bases. V dropped 6 bases and J dropped 1; count of bases not matched to a gene: 7. Germline loops: CDR1 MNHEY, CDR2 SMNVEV (reference sequence). The CDR3 has 15 amino acids. The CDR3: CASSVLAPGTDTQYF. CDR3 in DNA: TGTGCCAGCAGCGTACTAGCGCCCGGCACAGATACGCAGTATTTT.

The rearrangement links TRBV11-2 to TRBJ2-6, with TRBD1 matching over 8 bases. J gave up 0 bases and V 7 bases, and 8 bases lay outside the gene matches. In germline, CDR1 is SGHAT, CDR2 FQNNGV. CDR3 length: 17 amino acids. CDR3 in amino acids: CASISVDRDSGANVLTF. The CDR3 region has the DNA TGTGCCAGCATCTCAGTGGACAGGGACTCTGGGGCCAACGTCCTGACTTTC. The full variable domain, its missing parts supplied by reference TRBV11-2 and TRBJ2-6, is EAGVAQSPRYKIIEKRQSVAFWCNPISGHATLYWYQQILGQGPKLLIQFQNNGVVDDSQLPKDRFSAERLKGVDSTLKIQPAKLEDSAVYLCASISVDRDSGANVLTFGAGSRLTVL.

This chain connects TRBV5-1 to TRBJ1-5; D not certain. V was cut by 4 bases and J by 5 bases, with 10 bases left in between. Germline CDR1 SGHRS, CDR2 YFSETQ. The CDR3 has 13 residues. The CDR3 coding sequence is TGCGCCAGCAGCGTGGAGGGTTATCAGCCCCAGCATTTT. As protein: CASSVEGYQPQHF.

The rearrangement joins TRBV6-5 to TRBJ2-7; 7 bases are shared with TRBD1. This CDR3 spans 16 amino acids. V was pared by 0 bases and J by 3 bases, with 8 bases of the junction left unmatched. The germline V gene has CDR1 MNHEY and CDR2 SVGAGI. This CDR3 reads CASSYSVGQSIYEQYF. CDR3 DNA sequence: TGTGCCAGCAGTTACTCGGTGGGACAGAGCATCTACGAGCAGTACTTC.

Concerning this clone itself: The same CDR3 also results from other DNA sequences found in this sample. J is TRBJ2-1 and V is TRBV9, with no clear D. The CDR3 extends over 11 amino acids. Trimming shortened V by 3 bases and J by 7 bases, and 5 bases separated the two germline ends. CDR1 is SGDLS and CDR2 is YYNGEE in the germline V gene. Here the CDR3 DNA reads TGTGCCAGCAGCGCTACTAATGAGCAGTTCTTC. This sequence encodes CASSATNEQFF.

The CDR3 protein is CASSIHPTFSGSGYEQYF. DNA for the CDR3: TGTGCCAGCAGCATACACCCAACGTTTAGCGGGAGTGGTTACGAGCAGTACTTC. The chain carries TRBV7-2 and TRBJ2-7; 9 bases match TRBD2. The CDR3 has 18 residues. After removal of 5 bases from V and 4 bases from J, the junction contained 18 bases not matched to a gene. The germline CDR1 and CDR2 sequences are SGHTA and FQGNSA. Full variable domain (missing parts from reference TRBV7-2 and TRBJ2-7): GAGVSQSPSNKVTEKGKDVELRCDPISGHTALYWYRQSLGQGLEFLIYFQGNSAPDKSGLPSDRFSAERTGGSVSTLTIQRTQQEDSAVYLCASSIHPTFSGSGYEQYFGPGTRLTVT.

This sequence joins TRBV15 and TRBJ2-1; D is ambiguous. The germline V gene has CDR1 LNHNV and CDR2 YYDKDF (reference sequence). CDR3 length: 16 residues. V dropped 0 bases and J dropped 2 bases, with 11 bases sitting between them. The CDR3 DNA reads as TGTGCCACCAGCAGAGATTCAAGGGCGCCCTACAATGAGCAGTTCTTC. Encoded protein: CATSRDSRAPYNEQFF.

For this clone: This same CDR3 is encoded by further DNA sequences in the sample. The CDR3 coding sequence is TGTGCCAGCAGCCTCACAGGATATACCGGGGAGCTGTTTTTT. It translates to CASSLTGYTGELFF. This rearrangement joins TRBV28 to TRBJ2-2, with D tentatively TRBD1 (5 bases). CDR3 length: 14 amino acids. Germline V gene data show CDR1 as MDHEN and CDR2 as SYDVKM. V was pared by 6 bases and J by 5 bases, with 13 bases between.

The rearrangement uses TRBV7-9 and TRBJ2-5; 14 bases map to TRBD2. V was clipped by 5 bases and J by 4 bases; unmatched bases: 6. The CDR3 runs to 16 residues. Germline lookup yields CDR1 SEHNR and CDR2 FQNEAQ (reference sequence). The CDR3 DNA reads TGTGCCAGCAGCCCCGGGACTAGCGGGAGCGGAGAGACCCAGTACTTC. This encodes CASSPGTSGSGETQYF.

J is TRBJ2-1 and V is TRBV29-1; maybe TRBD1 (6 bases). V lost 4 bases and J lost 0, with 13 bases in between. This CDR3 is 15 amino acids long. Germline loops: CDR1 SQVTM, CDR2 ANQGSEA. CDR3 residues: CSVAGGPSSYNEQFF. Written as DNA, the CDR3 is TGCAGCGTTGCTGGGGGCCCGAGCTCCTACAATGAGCAGTTCTTC.

Comment on this clone: The sample contains more than one DNA sequence encoding this CDR3. V is TRBV27 and J is TRBJ2-1; 10 bases align to TRBD2. The V gene's germline CDR1 is MNHEY and CDR2 SMNVEV (reference sequence). With V trimmed by 6 bases and J by 4 bases, 6 bases remained unmatched. The length of the CDR3 is 15 residues. For the CDR3, the DNA is TGTGCCAGCAGCATTAGCGGGAGGCCATACAATGAGCAGTTCTTC. Translating gives CASSISGRPYNEQFF.

The rearrangement uses TRBV28 and TRBJ2-7; 9 nucleotides align to TRBD1. Germline assignment: CDR1 MDHEN and CDR2 SYDVKM. The length of the CDR3 is 15 residues. V dropped 6 bases and J dropped 6; count of bases not matched to a gene: 12. The CDR3 DNA follows: TGTGCCAGCAGCCTTTTGGACAGGGGTTCGGTCGAGCAGTACTTC. It translates to CASSLLDRGSVEQYF.

Comment on this clone: This specimen includes other DNA sequences encoding the same CDR3. The CDR3 nucleotides are TGTGCCAGCAGCTTCTCCAGCTCCTACGAGCAGTACTTC. Its protein is CASSFSSSYEQYF. The rearrangement uses TRBV7-9 and TRBJ2-7; D call uncertain. Trimming shortened V by 3 bases and J by 0 bases, and 6 bases separated the two germline ends. The length of the CDR3 is 13 residues. CDR1 SEHNR and CDR2 FQNEAQ come from the germline V gene (reference sequence).